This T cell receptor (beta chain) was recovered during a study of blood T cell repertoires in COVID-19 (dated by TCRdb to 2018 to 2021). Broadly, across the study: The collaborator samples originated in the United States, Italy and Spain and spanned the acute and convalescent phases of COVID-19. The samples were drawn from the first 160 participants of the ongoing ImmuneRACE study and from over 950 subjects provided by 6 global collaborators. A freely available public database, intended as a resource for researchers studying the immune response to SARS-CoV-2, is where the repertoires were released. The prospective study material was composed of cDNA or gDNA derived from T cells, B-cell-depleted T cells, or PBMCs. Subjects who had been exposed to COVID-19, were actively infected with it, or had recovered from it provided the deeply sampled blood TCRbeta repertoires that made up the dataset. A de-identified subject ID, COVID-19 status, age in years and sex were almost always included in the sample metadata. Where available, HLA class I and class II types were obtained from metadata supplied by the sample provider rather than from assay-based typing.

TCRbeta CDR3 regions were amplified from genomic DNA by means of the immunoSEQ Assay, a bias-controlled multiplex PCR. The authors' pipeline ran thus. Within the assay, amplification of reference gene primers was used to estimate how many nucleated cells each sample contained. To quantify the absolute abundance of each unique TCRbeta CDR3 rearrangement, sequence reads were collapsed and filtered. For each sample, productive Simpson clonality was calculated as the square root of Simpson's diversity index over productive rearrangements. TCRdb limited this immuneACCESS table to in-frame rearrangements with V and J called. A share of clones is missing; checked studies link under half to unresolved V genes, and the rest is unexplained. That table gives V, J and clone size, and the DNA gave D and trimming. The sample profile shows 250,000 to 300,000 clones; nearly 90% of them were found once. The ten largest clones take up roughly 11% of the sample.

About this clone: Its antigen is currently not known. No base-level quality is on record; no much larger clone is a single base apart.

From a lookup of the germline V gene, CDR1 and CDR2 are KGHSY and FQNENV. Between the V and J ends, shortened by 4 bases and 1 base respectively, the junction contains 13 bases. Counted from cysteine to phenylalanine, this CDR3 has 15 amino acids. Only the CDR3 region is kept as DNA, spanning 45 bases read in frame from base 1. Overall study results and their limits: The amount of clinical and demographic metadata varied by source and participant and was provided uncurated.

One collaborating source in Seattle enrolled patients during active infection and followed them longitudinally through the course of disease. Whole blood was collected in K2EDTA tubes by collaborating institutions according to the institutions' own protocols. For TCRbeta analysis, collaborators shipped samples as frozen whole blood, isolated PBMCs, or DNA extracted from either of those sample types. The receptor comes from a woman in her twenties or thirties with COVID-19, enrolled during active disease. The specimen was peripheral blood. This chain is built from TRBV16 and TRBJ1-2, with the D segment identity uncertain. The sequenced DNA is TGTGCCAGCAGCCCGTTCGAGGCACTTAACTATGGCTACACCTTC. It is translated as CASSPFEALNYGYTF. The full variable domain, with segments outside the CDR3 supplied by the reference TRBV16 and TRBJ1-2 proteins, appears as GEEVAQTPKHLVRGEGQKAKLYCAPIKGHSYVFWYQQVLKNEFKFLISFQNENVFDETGMPKERFSAKCLPNSPCSLEIQATKLEDSAVYFCASSPFEALNYGYTFGSGTRLTVV.